This T cell receptor (beta chain) was found in a study of OX40 agonist ivuxolimab in advanced cancers. TCRdb's table, derived via immunoSEQ multiplex PCR, lists solely in-frame clones and lacks some. The sample consists of fewer than 25,000 clones, roughly 84% of them appearing once. The V gene lost 2 bases and the J gene lost 5 bases, with 18 bases spanning the gap. The CDR3 runs to 16 residues. CDR1 is WSHSY and CDR2 is SAAADI in the germline V gene. The chain is built from TRBV10-2 and TRBJ1-1; tentative D call: TRBD1 (6 bases). Sequences were derived from CD4+ or CD8+ T cells sorted from blood, sampled in a trial of the OX40 agonist ivuxolimab. This TCR came from an adult with an advanced solid tumor such as melanoma, head and neck, liver or kidney cancer. In nucleotides, the CDR3 is TGCGCCAGCAGTGAGCCTTTTGGTACAGGGAGGACTGAAGCTTTCTTT. As protein: CASSEPFGTGRTEAFF.